The 2 T cell receptor beta chains below come from one sample, sequenced in a study of sequential checkpoint blockade in melanoma. Treatment described: randomized to nivolumab then ipilimumab (arm A) or the reverse (arm B). The assay was immunoSEQ multiplex PCR, and TCRdb's table has in-frame clones only and misses some. The sample yields about 12,000 clones, 74% seen once. This specimen consisted of CD8+ T cells sorted from blood (inferred from file names), obtained from a patient given nivolumab and ipilimumab in sequence. Every receptor here comes from a human donor with melanoma.

The gene calls are TRBV2 and TRBJ1-2; D gene ambiguous. V lost 6 bases, J lost 4 bases, and 9 bases lay in between. The germline V gene encodes CDR1 SNHLY and CDR2 FYNNEI. The CDR3 runs 12 residues. The CDR3 DNA is TGTGCCAGCAGGGGCGAAGTCTATGGCTACACCTTC. The encoded protein is CASRGEVYGYTF.

A remark on this clone: The sample has other DNA sequences that encode this CDR3 too. The chain uses TRBV29-1 and TRBJ1-1, with no clear D. Germline values: CDR1 SQVTM, CDR2 ANQGSEA. The CDR3 runs to 11 residues. Trimming left V 6 bases short and J 3 bases short, with 8 bases between. The CDR3 DNA sequence: TGCAGCGTAGATGAGGACACTGAAGCTTTCTTT. Its protein is CSVDEDTEAFF.